The clone carrying this T cell receptor beta chain was counted at least ten times. Its antigen is currently unknown. The sample comes from a study of blood T cells in healthy people across ages. V trimming: 1 base; J trimming: 1 base; junction bases outside the gene matches: 2. The CDR3 sequence is 16 residues long. Germline-derived CDR1 and CDR2 are SGHTA and FQGNSA. Overall study results and limits: Because sorting was not performed, PBMCs prevented conclusive naive versus antigen-experienced comparison.

The authors ran a second PCR of about 6 to 12 cycles using a sample-barcoded 5' primer and a J-beta primer mix. Sequencing of every sample gave 3 million or more CDR3-containing paired-end reads. TCRdb re-called the 5' RACE reads through MiXCR, storing one row per CDR3 protein. The repertoire holds 650,000 to 1,000,000 distinct CDR3 sequences, with about 37% as singletons. The source is a man younger than 30 in good health. The sequencing sample was made of blood. The rearrangement uses TRBV7-2 and TRBJ2-3; 10 bases are a match to TRBD1. The CDR3 sequence: CASSLGGTGGTDTQYF. The CDR3 region has the DNA TGTGCCAGCAGCTTAGGGGGGACAGGGGGCACAGATACGCAGTATTTT.